One and the same sample provided the 19 T cell receptor beta chains below, sequenced in a study of blood T cell repertoires in COVID-19. Profiling relied on immunoSEQ multiplex PCR, and the TCRdb table lists in-frame clones only, not all of them. Counted here are 210,000 or so clones, around nine tenths occurring once; the ten biggest clones make up about 6.7%. The sample was peripheral blood. The receptors here all came from a man aged 35-49 years with acute or convalescent COVID-19.

The CDR3 region is CASSLAGEQGNEQYF. The CDR3 nucleotides read TGTGCCAGCAGCTTAGCGGGCGAACAGGGGAACGAGCAGTACTTC. This chain links TRBV7-9 with TRBJ2-7, with 7 bases that match TRBD1. V shed 0 bases and J 5 bases; nucleotides not matched to a gene: 7. CDR1 is SEHNR, CDR2 FQNEAQ, per germline (reference sequence). CDR3 length: 15 residues.

V gene TRBV29-1 combines with J gene TRBJ1-1; 7 nucleotides align to TRBD1. Germline V gene sequence: CDR1 SQVTM, CDR2 ANQGSEA. The CDR3 is 12 amino acids. J lost 7 bases, V lost 3 bases, and 5 bases had no gene match. CDR3 nucleotides: TGCAGCGTTGAGACAGGGTTTCGTGAAGCTTTCTTT. Amino acid sequence: CSVETGFREAFF.

The chain recombines TRBV4-2 with TRBJ1-2, with 7 bases aligning to TRBD1. This CDR3 contains 12 residues. Per germline, CDR1 LGHNA and CDR2 YNFKEQ. V lost 2 bases, J lost 6 bases, and 0 bases stayed unmatched. The CDR3 region has the DNA TGTGCCAGCAGCCAAACAGGGGATGGCTACACCTTC. Amino acids: CASSQTGDGYTF.

The J gene is TRBJ1-6, the V gene TRBV5-1; D perhaps matches TRBD1 (5 bases). The CDR3 runs 12 residues. Between the trimmed V and J ends, which lost 0 bases and 14 bases, there was a span of 9 bases. Germline V CDR1 and CDR2: SGHRS, YFSETQ. The CDR3 bases are TGCGCCAGCAGCTTGGCCGGGGGATCCCTCCACTTT. Translated, it gives CASSLAGGSLHF. The whole variable domain, filled in from reference TRBV5-1 and TRBJ1-6, reads KAGVTQTPRYLIKTRGQQVTLSCSPISGHRSVSWYQQTPGQGLQFLFEYFSETQRNKGNFPGRFSGRQFSNSRSEMNVSTLELGDSALYLCASSLAGGSLHFGNGTRLTVT.

The V gene is TRBV5-1, the J gene TRBJ1-6; D gene ambiguous. The CDR3 runs to 14 residues. Germline CDR1 and CDR2: SGHRS and YFSETQ. Trimming shortened V by 0 bases and J by 3 bases, and 4 bases separated the two germline ends. In DNA form, the CDR3 reads TGCGCCAGCAGCTTGGGCGACTATAATTCACCCCTCCACTTT. This codes for CASSLGDYNSPLHF.

The chain employs TRBV5-1 and TRBJ2-3; the D gene is possibly TRBD2 (6 bases). Germline V gives CDR1 SGHRS, CDR2 YFSETQ. Trimming shortened V by 7 bases and J by 1 base, and 10 bases separated the two germline ends. The CDR3 runs to 13 residues. CDR3 sequence: CASYPGGTDTQYF. In DNA form, the CDR3 reads TGCGCCAGCTACCCGGGGGGCACAGATACGCAGTATTTT.

The J gene is TRBJ1-4, the V gene TRBV4-1; D remains ambiguous. Trimming cost V 4 bases and J 8 bases, with 11 bases left between them. This CDR3 contains 13 residues. Germline V gene lookup returns CDR1 MGHRA and CDR2 YSYEKL. The CDR3: CASSLRLGEKLFF. The CDR3 DNA reads TGCGCCAGCAGCCTTAGACTTGGGGAAAAACTGTTTTTT.

This sequence joins TRBV7-3 and TRBJ1-1; D is unresolved. The V and J ends lost 2 bases and 1 base respectively, with 11 bases between them. The CDR3 is made up of 15 amino acids. Per germline, CDR1 SGHTA and CDR2 FQGTGA. CDR3 nucleotides: TGTGCCAGCAGCTTAGAGGGAGGAAGGAACACTGAAGCTTTCTTT. It codes for CASSLEGGRNTEAFF.

The chain employs TRBV9 and TRBJ1-1; tentatively, D is TRBD1 (5 bases). Germline CDR1 SGDLS, CDR2 YYNGEE. The CDR3 runs to 13 residues. V was pared by 7 bases and J by 4 bases, with 14 bases between. The CDR3 is CASGSRVGTEAFF. The DNA for the CDR3 is TGTGCCAGCGGATCCAGGGTGGGCACTGAAGCTTTCTTT.

This clone appeared a single time. The chain combines TRBV29-1 with TRBJ2-3; D is possibly TRBD1 (5 bases). Between the trimmed V and J ends, which lost 2 bases and 4 bases, there was a span of 13 bases. Looked up from germline, CDR1 is SQVTM and CDR2 is ANQGSEA. The CDR3 sequence is 14 residues long. CDR3 coding DNA: TGCAGCGTTGAAACAGGTCTAAAGTCAGATACGCAGTATTTT. Translating gives CSVETGLKSDTQYF.

This clone is a singleton in its sample. This chain uses TRBV9 with TRBJ2-2; D not resolved. Trimming shortened V by 0 bases and J by 4 bases, and 7 bases separated the two germline ends. Looked up from germline, CDR1 is SGDLS and CDR2 is YYNGEE. CDR3 length: 14 residues. CDR3 bases: TGTGCCAGCAGCGTAGACGAGATCACCGGGGAGCTGTTTTTT. It is translated as CASSVDEITGELFF.

This clone was recorded a few times. J is TRBJ1-2 and V is TRBV12-3 or TRBV12-4; tentatively, D is TRBD1 (5 bases). This CDR3 is built from 12 residues. V dropped 3 bases and J dropped 8 bases, with 10 bases sitting between them. The CDR3 nucleotides read TGTGCCAGCAGTTTCGGCAGGGCGGGCTACACCTTC. Residues: CASSFGRAGYTF.

The rearrangement links TRBV6-5 to TRBJ1-2, with a weak D call TRBD1 (6 bases). Trimming took off 2 bases at V and 7 bases at J, with 14 bases between the two ends. The CDR3 loop spans 14 amino acids. Germline CDR1 and CDR2: MNHEY and SVGAGI. The CDR3 loop is CASSYGGRGRGYTF. In DNA, the CDR3 is TGTGCCAGCAGTTACGGTGGCAGGGGTCGTGGCTACACCTTC.

The chain links TRBV5-1 to TRBJ1-6; 7 positions match TRBD1. CDR1 and CDR2 (germline): SGHRS, YFSETQ. V trimming: 4 bases; J trimming: 2 bases; junction bases outside the gene matches: 3. This CDR3 is built from 15 residues. Written as DNA, the CDR3 is TGCGCCAGCAGCCCGACAGGGACCTATAATTCACCCCTCCACTTT. Its translation: CASSPTGTYNSPLHF.

V is TRBV6-5 and J is TRBJ2-2, with a weak D call TRBD1 (6 bases). V lost 4 bases, J lost 5 bases, and 8 bases lay in between. The CDR3 is 13 residues long. Germline V gives CDR1 MNHEY, CDR2 SVGAGI. CDR3 bases: TGTGCCAGCAGTTTACAGGGTACCGGGGAGCTGTTTTTT. Its protein is CASSLQGTGELFF.

The chain combines TRBV5-6 with TRBJ2-2, with 9 bases matching TRBD1. The V and J ends lost 1 base and 1 base, in that order; junction bases with no gene match: 2. CDR1 is SGHDT and CDR2 is YYEEEE in the germline V gene. This CDR3 is built from 16 residues. CDR3 in amino acids: CASSLKGQGNTGELFF. CDR3 sequence (DNA): TGTGCCAGCAGCTTGAAGGGACAGGGGAACACCGGGGAGCTGTTTTTT.

CDR3 in DNA: TGTGCCAGCAGTTACTCGGAAGGGGCGCAGACCCAGTACTTC. Its translation is CASSYSEGAQTQYF. The chain uses TRBV6-5 and TRBJ2-5, with D possibly TRBD1 on 5 matching bases. V lost 0 bases, J lost 6 bases, and 11 bases lay in between. Germline V gives CDR1 MNHEY, CDR2 SVGAGI. The CDR3 runs to 14 residues.

J is TRBJ2-7 and V is TRBV11-3, with D perhaps matching TRBD2 (6 bases). Looked up from germline, CDR1 is SGHNT and CDR2 is YENEEA. V lost 5 bases and J 5 bases, leaving 10 bases between the germline ends. This CDR3 has 12 residues. The DNA for the CDR3 is TGTGCCAGCAGCGTTAGCGGCGACGAGCAGTACTTC. This gives the protein CASSVSGDEQYF.

The chain uses TRBV4-1 and TRBJ2-3, with D possibly matching TRBD1 (5 bases). The germline V gene encodes CDR1 MGHRA and CDR2 YSYEKL. The CDR3 length is 13 residues. Trimming pared 0 bases from V and 8 bases from J, leaving 9 bases between. This CDR3 is CASSQDRVSTQYF. In DNA form, the CDR3 reads TGCGCCAGCAGCCAAGACAGGGTTAGTACGCAGTATTTT.